This TCR beta chain was sequenced during a study of blood T cell repertoires in COVID-19. TCRdb's table, derived via immunoSEQ multiplex PCR, lists solely in-frame clones and lacks some. The sample includes about 61,000 clones, more than 75% seen only once; the top ten take roughly 6.6%. Comments on this clone: Within the sample, other DNA sequences also encode this same CDR3.

Germline V gives CDR1 DFQATT, CDR2 SNEGSKA (reference sequence). The CDR3 is 14 amino acids. With 6 bases removed from V and 1 base from J, the gap between germline ends came to 13 bases. This clonotype was sampled from a man between 60 and 75 years old with acute or convalescent COVID-19. The V and J genes are TRBV20-1 and TRBJ2-1; D is undetermined. Sample: peripheral blood. As DNA, the CDR3 is TGCAGTGCGAGTAGAGATTATTCCTACAATGAGCAGTTCTTC. It yields the protein CSASRDYSYNEQFF.